The 27 T cell receptor beta chains in this list originate from one sample, sequenced in a study of cytomegalovirus exposure and HLA in healthy donors. Primers for the PCR totalled 60 Vbeta and 13 Jbeta. TCRdb keeps only in-frame clones here, not all; method: immunoSEQ multiplex PCR. In all, the sample yields roughly 190,000 clones. Material: PBMCs. These receptors all stem from a man between 25 and 39 years old in good health and CMV-seronegative.

This rearrangement joins TRBV5-4 to TRBJ2-3; D might be TRBD2 (7 bases). Germline lookup yields CDR1 SGHNT and CDR2 YYREEE (reference sequence). This CDR3 has 19 amino acids. V was cut by 4 bases and J by 4 bases, with 28 bases left in between. The CDR3 DNA sequence: TGTGCCAGCAGCCCCTCGGGGGCTAGCGGAGGGTTAGGTCCAGATACGCAGTATTTT. Residues: CASSPSGASGGLGPDTQYF.

The rearrangement links TRBV18 to TRBJ2-5, with D unresolved. The CDR3 is made up of 14 amino acids. Germline V CDR1 and CDR2: KGHSH, LQKENI. V dropped 0 bases and J dropped 1 base, with 6 bases sitting between them. In DNA, the CDR3 is TGTGCCAGCTCACCACCGATGGCCCAAGAGACCCAGTACTTC. Translating gives CASSPPMAQETQYF.

The chain links TRBV18 to TRBJ1-2; TRBD1 agrees at 8 bases. V was clipped by 4 bases and J by 6 bases; unmatched bases: 7. CDR1 is KGHSH and CDR2 is LQKENI in the germline V gene. CDR3 length: 14 residues. DNA for the CDR3: TGTGCCAGCTCACGTGACAGGGGTCTCGATGGCTACACCTTC. Its translation is CASSRDRGLDGYTF.

The chain is built from TRBV5-8 and TRBJ2-1, with 7 bases aligning to TRBD2. Germline lookup yields CDR1 SGHTS and CDR2 YDEGEE. With 1 base clipped from V and 9 bases from J, the junction kept 7 bases outside the gene matches. This CDR3 region has 14 residues. CDR3 coding DNA: TGTGCCAGCAGCTTGACTAGGAGGGAGGGTGAGCAGTTCTTC. Translated: CASSLTRREGEQFF. Full variable domain (missing parts from reference TRBV5-8 and TRBJ2-1): EAGVTQSPTHLIKTRGQQATLRCSPISGHTSVYWYQQALGLGLQFLLWYDEGEERNRGNFPPRFSGRQFPNYSSELNVNALELEDSALYLCASSLTRREGEQFFGPGTRLTVL.

This chain joins TRBV7-8 and TRBJ2-7; 9 nucleotides agree with TRBD1. CDR3 size: 15 residues. The germline V gene encodes CDR1 SGHVS and CDR2 FQNEAQ. Germline trimming cut 8 bases from V and 0 bases from J; bases unmatched to any gene: 8. CDR3 sequence reads: CASGPRTGDSYEQYF. CDR3 DNA sequence: TGTGCCAGCGGCCCTCGGACAGGGGACTCCTACGAGCAGTACTTC.

The chain carries TRBV28 and TRBJ1-3; 12 positions agree with TRBD1. Germline loops: CDR1 MDHEN, CDR2 SYDVKM. J lost 0 bases, V lost 8 bases, and 14 bases had no gene match. This CDR3 spans 19 amino acids. The CDR3 nucleotides read TGTGCCAGCGGCACCCGGGACAGGGGGCTTTGGATCTCTGGAAACACCATATATTTT. It specifies CASGTRDRGLWISGNTIYF.

The chain employs TRBV18 and TRBJ2-7; TRBD2 might be the D (6 bases). The CDR3 is made up of 17 amino acids. Trimming cost V 3 bases and J 0 bases, with 18 bases left between them. Germline lookup yields CDR1 KGHSH and CDR2 LQKENI. Here the CDR3 reads CASSPQDYRKTSYEQYF. CDR3 bases: TGTGCCAGCTCACCTCAGGACTACCGGAAGACCTCCTACGAGCAGTACTTC.

The chain combines TRBV7-2 with TRBJ2-5, with 8 bases lining up with TRBD1. Per the germline V gene, CDR1 is SGHTA and CDR2 is FQGNSA. The V gene end was trimmed by 1 base and the J gene end by 3 bases; junction bases not matched to a gene: 7. This CDR3 has 16 residues. CDR3 residues: CASSLDGTGGEETQYF. For the CDR3, the DNA is TGTGCCAGCAGCTTAGACGGGACAGGAGGGGAAGAGACCCAGTACTTC.

J is TRBJ1-1 and V is TRBV28; D is undetermined. The CDR3 is 13 amino acids. Germline loops: CDR1 MDHEN, CDR2 SYDVKM. The V and J ends lost 5 bases and 2 bases respectively, with 9 bases between them. The DNA of the CDR3 is TGTGCCAGCAGTCCGCAGGCAAACACTGAAGCTTTCTTT. This sequence encodes CASSPQANTEAFF.

The chain has TRBV5-5 and TRBJ1-3; TRBD1 might be the D (5 bases). This CDR3 comprises 13 residues. Trimming pared 5 bases from V and 3 bases from J, leaving 9 bases between. Per germline, CDR1 SGHKS and CDR2 YYEKEE (reference sequence). CDR3 region: CASRSTVGNTIYF. The CDR3 DNA follows: TGTGCCAGCAGGTCGACAGTTGGAAACACCATATATTTT. The full variable domain, its missing parts supplied by reference TRBV5-5 and TRBJ1-3, is DAGVTQSPTHLIKTRGQQVTLRCSPISGHKSVSWYQQVLGQGPQFIFQYYEKEERGRGNFPDRFSARQFPNYSSELNVNALLLGDSALYLCASRSTVGNTIYFGEGSWLTVV.

This chain joins TRBV11-3 and TRBJ2-2, with TRBD2 matching over 8 bases. CDR1 and CDR2 (germline): SGHNT, YENEEA. The CDR3 sequence is 15 residues long. The ends lost 1 base at V and 6 bases at J; junction bases unmatched: 4. The chain's CDR3 is CASSLGGGLAGELFF. CDR3 bases: TGTGCCAGCAGCTTAGGCGGGGGGCTGGCCGGGGAGCTGTTTTTT.

The gene calls are TRBV5-8 and TRBJ1-2, with TRBD1 matching over 8 bases. Unmatched junction bases numbered 4, after V lost 0 bases and J lost 3 bases. From germline, CDR1 is SGHTS and CDR2 YDEGEE. The CDR3 extends over 15 amino acids. In DNA form, the CDR3 reads TGTGCCAGCAGCTTGGCGGACAGGGTCGACTATGGCTACACCTTC. It is translated as CASSLADRVDYGYTF. Filled out from reference TRBV5-8 and TRBJ1-2, the complete variable domain reads EAGVTQSPTHLIKTRGQQATLRCSPISGHTSVYWYQQALGLGLQFLLWYDEGEERNRGNFPPRFSGRQFPNYSSELNVNALELEDSALYLCASSLADRVDYGYTFGSGTRLTVV.

The chain couples TRBV6-1 to TRBJ2-3; 7 bases line up with TRBD1. Germline V gene lookup returns CDR1 MNHNS and CDR2 SASEGT. There are 10 residues in the CDR3. CDR3 nucleotide sequence: TGTGGGAAGGGGGCTGATACGCAGTATTTT. Its translation: CGKGADTQYF.

V and J are TRBV6-1 and TRBJ1-1; D is perhaps TRBD1 (6 bases). CDR1 is MNHNS and CDR2 is SASEGT in the germline V gene. V lost 5 bases, J lost 4 bases, and 14 bases lay in between. The CDR3 consists of 14 residues. The CDR3 DNA is TGTGCCAGCAGTCGACAGGCATCGAGCACTGAAGCTTTCTTT. This sequence encodes CASSRQASSTEAFF.

CDR3 bases: TGTGCCAGCGAGAGAGGTCCGGGGGAGACCCAGTACTTC. It translates to CASERGPGETQYF. The rearrangement joins TRBV7-9 to TRBJ2-5, with D possibly being TRBD2 (5 bases). Germline CDR1 SEHNR, CDR2 FQNEAQ (reference sequence). CDR3 length: 13 amino acids. The ends were cut back, 8 bases at V and 5 bases at J, with 15 bases in the middle.

J is TRBJ2-4 and V is TRBV5-1; 14 nucleotides agree with TRBD2. J was trimmed by 6 bases and V by 0 bases; bases with no gene match: 8. In germline, CDR1 is SGHRS, CDR2 YFSETQ. CDR3 size: 18 residues. This CDR3 is CASSLGLAGGPLVNIQYF. The CDR3 DNA reads as TGCGCCAGCAGCTTGGGACTAGCGGGAGGGCCTCTAGTAAACATTCAGTACTTC.

This rearrangement joins TRBV19 to TRBJ1-5, with 7 bases lining up with TRBD1. V gave up 3 bases and J gave up 4 bases; unmatched junction bases: 3. This CDR3 contains 14 residues. Germline V gene sequence: CDR1 LNHDA, CDR2 SQIVND (reference sequence). The CDR3 sequence is CASSIGGQNQPQHF. The DNA for the CDR3 is TGTGCCAGTAGTATCGGGGGACAGAATCAGCCCCAGCATTTT.

The rearrangement uses TRBV19 and TRBJ2-7, with D tentatively TRBD2 (6 bases). Germline V gives CDR1 LNHDA, CDR2 SQIVND (reference sequence). Between the trimmed V and J ends, which lost 5 bases and 7 bases, there was a span of 9 bases. The CDR3 is made up of 11 amino acids. The chain's CDR3 is CASSRAGEQYF. The CDR3 DNA follows: TGTGCCAGTAGTCGGGCGGGGGAGCAGTACTTC.

The V gene is TRBV19, the J gene TRBJ2-5; a possible D gene is TRBD1 (5 bases). The CDR3 extends over 13 amino acids. Trimming shortened V by 3 bases and J by 5 bases, and 10 bases separated the two germline ends. Germline V CDR1 and CDR2: LNHDA, SQIVND (reference sequence). CDR3 in DNA: TGTGCCAGTAGTATTAGGGGCGAGGAGACCCAGTACTTC. Translating gives CASSIRGEETQYF.

The chain combines TRBV18 with TRBJ1-1; 9 bases match TRBD1. Germline V lookup: CDR1 KGHSH, CDR2 LQKENI. V dropped 3 bases and J dropped 4; count of bases not matched to a gene: 3. CDR3 size: 14 residues. In nucleotides, the CDR3 is TGTGCCAGCTCACCTACGGACAGGGGCACTGAAGCTTTCTTT. This codes for CASSPTDRGTEAFF.

This chain connects TRBV7-2 to TRBJ1-2; D not certain. The ends were cut back, 1 base at V and 8 bases at J, with 11 bases in the middle. The CDR3 is 13 amino acids. CDR1 is SGHTA and CDR2 is FQGNSA in the germline V gene. CDR3 sequence: CASSLDPSGGYTF. CDR3 nucleotide sequence: TGTGCCAGCAGCTTAGATCCGTCGGGAGGCTACACCTTC.

J is TRBJ2-7 and V is TRBV7-9, with 7 bases aligning to TRBD1. This CDR3 has 15 amino acids. Germline CDR1 and CDR2: SEHNR and FQNEAQ (reference sequence). Germline trimming cut 5 bases from V and 1 base from J; bases unmatched to any gene: 8. The CDR3 DNA reads as TGTGCCAGCAGCCACCCTTCGGACAGGTCCTACGAGCAGTACTTC. Translated, it gives CASSHPSDRSYEQYF.

This chain connects TRBV9 to TRBJ1-3; D is unresolved. Germline V gene sequence: CDR1 SGDLS, CDR2 YYNGEE. Between the trimmed V and J ends, which lost 3 bases and 4 bases, there was a span of 5 bases. The CDR3 has 12 amino acids. The CDR3 reads CASSGVGNTIYF. CDR3 nucleotides: TGTGCCAGCAGCGGCGTAGGAAACACCATATATTTT.

The CDR3 reads CASSQDSGRNNYGYTF. CDR3 DNA: TGTGCCAGCAGCCAAGATTCAGGGAGGAACAACTATGGCTACACCTTC. V usage is TRBV4-2 and J usage is TRBJ1-2; a weak D match, TRBD1 (5 bases). The V gene's germline CDR1 is LGHNA and CDR2 YNFKEQ. V lost 0 bases and J 2 bases, leaving 13 bases between the germline ends. The CDR3 length is 16 residues.

The genes are TRBV11-3 and TRBJ1-1; maybe TRBD1 (5 bases). CDR1 is SGHNT and CDR2 is YENEEA in the germline V gene. The CDR3 covers 13 residues. V dropped 5 bases and J dropped 7 bases, with 14 bases sitting between them. CDR3 loop: CASSPRIGGEAFF. In DNA, the CDR3 is TGTGCCAGCAGCCCCCGGATCGGGGGTGAAGCTTTCTTT.

CDR3 bases: TGTGCCAGCAGCCCTCAACAAGGGGGCTGGATTCATGAGCAGTTCTTC. Translating gives CASSPQQGGWIHEQFF. The chain uses TRBV7-9 and TRBJ2-1; TRBD1 aligns across 7 bases. J lost 8 bases, V lost 5 bases, and 15 bases had no gene match. The CDR3 is 16 amino acids. Germline-derived CDR1 and CDR2 are SEHNR and FQNEAQ (reference sequence).

V is TRBV5-1 and J is TRBJ2-1; tentative D call: TRBD2 (5 bases). The germline CDR1 and CDR2 sequences are SGHRS and YFSETQ. V lost 1 base and J 10 bases, leaving 18 bases between the germline ends. The CDR3 has 15 residues. In DNA form, the CDR3 reads TGCGCCAGCAGCTTGTTTCCGGGGAATGATAACGAGCAGTTCTTC. Protein product: CASSLFPGNDNEQFF.